The 8 T cell receptor beta chains in this list originate from one sample, sequenced in a study of post-analysis software for immune sequencing data. Their antigens are not known. Regarding the study as a whole: Patients showed TRBV5-6, TRBV5-1 and TRBV20-1 among 4 or 5 TRBV segments more frequent than in controls.

Incorporated into the TCR beta cDNA libraries were unique molecular identifiers, which served to reduce PCR and sequencing biases. From the PCR reads, TCRdb called clonotypes with MiXCR, one entry per CDR3 protein. The data contain about 820,000 distinct CDR3 sequences, around 50% of them singletons. The specimen sequenced was blood. The receptors come from a girl between 10 and 17 years old with multiple sclerosis.

This chain connects TRBV10-3 to TRBJ1-1, with 7 bases lining up with TRBD1. CDR3 length: 11 residues. Trimming removed 10 bases from V and 9 bases from J; junction bases left unmatched: 8. The germline V gene encodes CDR1 ENHRY and CDR2 SYGVKD. DNA for the CDR3: TGTGCCACCCAGGGGGTAACTAAAGCTTTCTTT. It yields the protein CATQGVTKAFF.

V gene TRBV6-6 combines with J gene TRBJ2-6; 13 positions match TRBD2. CDR3 length equals 16 residues. V lost 8 bases and J lost 9; bases outside the gene matches: 10. The germline CDR1 and CDR2 sequences are MNHNY and SVGAGI (reference sequence). The CDR3 region is CASGPTSGRAINVLTF. CDR3 DNA sequence: TGTGCCAGCGGACCTACTAGCGGGAGGGCCATCAACGTCCTGACTTTC.

This chain links TRBV4-1 with TRBJ2-3; 7 positions agree with TRBD2. The CDR3 extends over 18 amino acids. The junction had 14 bases not matched to a gene; V was cut back by 3 bases and J by 2 bases. Germline V gene lookup returns CDR1 MGHRA and CDR2 YSYEKL. The CDR3 nucleotides are TGCGCCAGCAGCCAGGAAAAGTCCCCAGCGGGGCTCACAGATACGCAGTATTTT. This translates into CASSQEKSPAGLTDTQYF.

CDR3 residues: CSARVRDREFGYTF. DNA for the CDR3: TGCAGTGCTAGAGTGCGGGACAGGGAATTTGGCTACACCTTC. The chain recombines TRBV20-1 with TRBJ1-2; 9 bases agree with TRBD1. The CDR3 runs to 14 residues. The trim removed 1 base at V and 7 bases at J, leaving 7 bases unmatched. CDR1 and CDR2 from the germline V gene are DFQATT and SNEGSKA (reference sequence).

This clonotype was observed a handful of times. This sequence joins TRBV15 and TRBJ2-1, with 7 bases lining up with TRBD2. With 6 bases clipped from V and 1 base from J, the junction kept 6 bases outside the gene matches. The germline V gene has CDR1 LNHNV and CDR2 YYDKDF (reference sequence). The CDR3 sequence is 15 residues long. The CDR3 DNA reads TGTGCCACCAGTACGGGGGGAAGGTCCTACAATGAGCAGTTCTTC. The encoded protein is CATSTGGRSYNEQFF. The full variable domain, in which reference TRBV15 and TRBJ2-1 provide the parts outside the CDR3, is DAMVIQNPRYQVTQFGKPVTLSCSQTLNHNVMYWYQQKSSQAPKLLFHYYDKDFNNEADTPDNFQSRRPNTSFCFLDIRSPGLGDTAMYLCATSTGGRSYNEQFFGPGTRLTVL.

The DNA for the CDR3 is TGTGCCAGCAGCGTTCTAGAGTACTACGAGCAGTACTTC. Its protein product is CASSVLEYYEQYF. This rearrangement joins TRBV2 to TRBJ2-1; D is unclear. TRBJ2-7 explains the end of the DNA better; the J call may be wrong. The germline gives CDR1 SNHLY, CDR2 FYNNEI. This CDR3 is built from 13 residues.

The chain couples TRBV4-1 to TRBJ2-5, with a possible D match to TRBD2 (6 bases). V lost 1 base and J 5 bases, leaving 14 bases between the germline ends. Germline-derived CDR1 and CDR2 are MGHRA and YSYEKL. This CDR3 has 15 residues. The CDR3, as DNA: TGCGCCAGCAGCCAAGGACTAGTTTATGGCGAGACCCAGTACTTC. This encodes CASSQGLVYGETQYF.

The gene calls are TRBV29-1 and TRBJ2-5; 11 nucleotides match TRBD2. Germline values: CDR1 SQVTM, CDR2 ANQGSEA. The CDR3 covers 14 residues. With V trimmed by 4 bases and J by 3 bases, 4 bases remained unmatched. The CDR3: CSVGLAGGKETQYF. CDR3 sequence (DNA): TGCAGCGTTGGGCTAGCGGGGGGCAAAGAGACCCAGTACTTC.